The clone carrying this T cell receptor (beta chain) showed up just a few times. Its antigen is still unknown. CDR3 length: 19 residues. The germline CDR1 and CDR2 sequences are SGHVS and FQNEAQ. Trimming cost V 5 bases and J 5 bases; bases outside gene matches: 13. This specimen comes from a study of T cells after yellow fever vaccination. Study context: Preparation used SMART-Seq v4 Ultra Low Input for the low-cell-number fractions. Study-level findings and limits: Only a small proportion of the clonotypes turned up in both the CD4 and the CD8 compartments, likely arising from convergent recombination.

Template switching with 5'RACE generated the TCR cDNA and added a universal primer site and UMIs. TCRdb re-derived calls from the 5' RACE reads in MiXCR, one entry per CDR3 protein. Of about 350,000 distinct CDR3 sequences listed, about 12% were seen once; the top ten hold 2.5% to 4%. The chain combines TRBV7-8 with TRBJ2-2, with 14 bases aligning to TRBD2. This receptor was identified in a man aged 18 to 35 who received the YFV17D yellow fever vaccine. Source: CD4+ T cells sorted from PBMCs, taken 15 days after the yellow fever booster vaccination. CDR3 sequence: CASSGKVTSGGVLTGELFF. For the CDR3, the DNA is TGTGCCAGCAGCGGCAAAGTGACTAGCGGGGGGGTTTTAACCGGGGAGCTGTTTTTT. Based on the CDR3 plus reference TRBV7-8 and TRBJ2-2, the full variable domain is GAGVSQSPRYKVAKRGQDVALRCDPISGHVSLFWYQQALGQGPEFLTYFQNEAQLDKSGLPSDRFFAERPEGSVSTLKIQRTQQEDSAVYLCASSGKVTSGGVLTGELFFGEGSRLTVL.